A selection of T cell receptor beta chains follows, all from one sample in a study of T cell repertoires in cytomegalovirus infection. MiXCR, applied by TCRdb to the reads, yields one record per CDR3 protein. The data contain about 740,000 distinct CDR3 sequences, around a third of them singletons. Which antigens these TCRs recognize remains unknown. The material was cultured PBMCs, obtained from culture after CMV antigen stimulation. These TCRs come from a human donor in good health (CMV status not recorded). Some clones in this sample may be carry-over from other donors' samples. Each CDR3 is given with its conserved first and last residue. Each record gives: D gene, CDR3 length, V gene, J gene, CDR3 protein. The D gene is left open where the match is weak.

-	14	TRBV7-2	TRBJ2-5	CASSRDWGVGTQYF
TRBD2	15	TRBV7-2	TRBJ2-7	CASRSGGAMSYEQYF
-	14	TRBV2	TRBJ2-7	CASRSTGASYEQYF
-	14	TRBV15	TRBJ2-5	CATSIGQRQETQYF
-	12	TRBV20-1	TRBJ2-1	CSAKSGFNEQFF
-	14	TRBV29-1	TRBJ1-1	CSGTQGGMNTEAFF
TRBD2	14	TRBV15	TRBJ2-7	CATSRGTTTYEQYF
TRBD2	16	TRBV24-1	TRBJ2-3	CATSDPGLAGADTQYF
-	16	TRBV19	TRBJ2-1	CASSIGTGGGYNEQFF
-	15	TRBV6-8	TRBJ1-6	CASSRLRHGDSPLHF
-	16	TRBV4-2	TRBJ2-2	CASSRTRDTKTGELFF
TRBD1	13	TRBV19	TRBJ2-1	CASTKDRGFVQFF
-	12	TRBV7-2	TRBJ1-1	CASSVPEGTAFF
-	11	TRBV7-6	TRBJ2-1	CASSLTPEQFF
-	14	TRBV3-1	TRBJ1-5	CASSVDRRNQPQHF
-	8	TRBV2	TRBJ1-2	CASGGYTF
TRBD1	16	TRBV6-5	TRBJ2-1	CASSFLGTGDGNEQFF
TRBD1	15	TRBV6-1	TRBJ2-3	CASSEGTGAVDTQYF
TRBD2	15	TRBV20-1	TRBJ2-7	CSARRPSGSFYEQYF
TRBD2	19	TRBV4-3	TRBJ2-5	CASSQDLGTSGTTGETQYF